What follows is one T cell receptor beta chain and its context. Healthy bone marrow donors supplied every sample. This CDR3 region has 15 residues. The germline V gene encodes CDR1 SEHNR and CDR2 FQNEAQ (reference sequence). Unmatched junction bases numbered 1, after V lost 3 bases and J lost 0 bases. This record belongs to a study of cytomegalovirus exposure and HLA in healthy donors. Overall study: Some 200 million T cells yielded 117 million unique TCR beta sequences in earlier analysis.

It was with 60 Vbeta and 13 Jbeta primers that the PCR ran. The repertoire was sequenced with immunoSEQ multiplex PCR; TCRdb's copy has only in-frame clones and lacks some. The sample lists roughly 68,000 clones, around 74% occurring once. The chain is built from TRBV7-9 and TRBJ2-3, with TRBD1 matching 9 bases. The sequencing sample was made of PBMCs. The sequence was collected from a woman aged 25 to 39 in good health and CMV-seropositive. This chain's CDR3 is CASSLGQGSTDTQYF. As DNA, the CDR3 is TGTGCCAGCAGCTTGGGACAGGGTAGCACAGATACGCAGTATTTT.